This T cell receptor (beta chain) was identified during a study of regulatory T cells in long-lasting Graves disease. With iRepertoire HTBI primers and Arm-PCR of CDR3 regions, TCR beta libraries were built. From the multiplex PCR reads, TCRdb called clonotypes with MiXCR, one entry per CDR3 protein. The sample shows roughly 610,000 distinct CDR3 sequences, about 16% of them seen only once. The germline V gene encodes CDR1 SGDLS and CDR2 YYNGEE. The V and J ends lost 3 bases and 0 bases, in that order; junction bases with no gene match: 3. This CDR3 spans 16 amino acids. Time point specified: newly diagnosed GD, antithyroid drugs for less than 3 months. Researchers made the TCR library from RNA that was extracted from PBMCs. The same sample was also used in a study of T cells in Graves' hyperthyroidism and ophthalmopathy.

J is TRBJ2-5 and V is TRBV9; 12 nucleotides agree with TRBD2. This specimen consisted of peripheral blood mononuclear cells (PBMCs), obtained at new diagnosis, from a patient treated with antithyroid drugs. The receptor's source is a man between 18 and 29 years old with Graves disease. The CDR3, as DNA: TGTGCCAGCAGCGCGGGGACTAGCGGGTACCAAGAGACCCAGTACTTC. As protein: CASSAGTSGYQETQYF.